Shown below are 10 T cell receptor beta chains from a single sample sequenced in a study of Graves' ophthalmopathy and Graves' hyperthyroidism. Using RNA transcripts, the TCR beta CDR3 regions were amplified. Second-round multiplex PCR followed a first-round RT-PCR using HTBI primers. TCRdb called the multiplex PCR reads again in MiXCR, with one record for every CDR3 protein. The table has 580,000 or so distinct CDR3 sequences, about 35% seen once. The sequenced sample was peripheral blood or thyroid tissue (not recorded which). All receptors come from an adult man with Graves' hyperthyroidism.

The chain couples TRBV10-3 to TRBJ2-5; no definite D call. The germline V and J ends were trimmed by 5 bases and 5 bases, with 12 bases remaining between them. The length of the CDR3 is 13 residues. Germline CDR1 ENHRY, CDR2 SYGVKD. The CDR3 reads CAISYSLWETQYF. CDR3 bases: TGTGCCATCAGTTACTCGCTTTGGGAGACCCAGTACTTC.

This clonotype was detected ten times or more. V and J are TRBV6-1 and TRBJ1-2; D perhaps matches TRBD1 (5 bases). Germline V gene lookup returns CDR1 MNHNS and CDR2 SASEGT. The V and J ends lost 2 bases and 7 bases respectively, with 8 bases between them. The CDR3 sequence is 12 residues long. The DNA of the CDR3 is TGTGCCAGCAGTGAACAGGGAGGTGGCTACACCTTC. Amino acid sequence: CASSEQGGGYTF.

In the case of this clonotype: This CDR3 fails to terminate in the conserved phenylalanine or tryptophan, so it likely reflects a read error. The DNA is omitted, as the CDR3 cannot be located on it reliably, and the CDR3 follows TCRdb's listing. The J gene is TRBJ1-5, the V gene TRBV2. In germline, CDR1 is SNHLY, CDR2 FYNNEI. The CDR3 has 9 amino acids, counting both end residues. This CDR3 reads CASRREPTL.

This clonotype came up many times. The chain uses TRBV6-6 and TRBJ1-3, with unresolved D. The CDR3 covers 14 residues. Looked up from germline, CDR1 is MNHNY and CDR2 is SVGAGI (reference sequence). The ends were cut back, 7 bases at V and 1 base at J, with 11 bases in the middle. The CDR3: CASTSTVSGNTIYF. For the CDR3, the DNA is TGTGCCAGCACCTCGACTGTTTCTGGAAACACCATATATTTT.

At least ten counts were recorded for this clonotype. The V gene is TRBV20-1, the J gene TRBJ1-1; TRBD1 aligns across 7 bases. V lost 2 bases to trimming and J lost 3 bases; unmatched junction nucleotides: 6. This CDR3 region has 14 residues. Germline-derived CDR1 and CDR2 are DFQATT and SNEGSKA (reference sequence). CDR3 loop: CSARQQGRHTEAFF. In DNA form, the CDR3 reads TGCAGTGCTAGACAACAGGGGCGACACACTGAAGCTTTCTTT.

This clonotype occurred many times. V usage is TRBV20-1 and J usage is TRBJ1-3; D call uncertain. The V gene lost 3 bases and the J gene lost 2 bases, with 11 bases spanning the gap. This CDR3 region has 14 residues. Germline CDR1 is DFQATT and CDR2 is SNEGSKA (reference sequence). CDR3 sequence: CSARGAGTGNTIYF. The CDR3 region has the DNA TGCAGTGCTAGGGGAGCTGGGACTGGAAACACCATATATTTT.

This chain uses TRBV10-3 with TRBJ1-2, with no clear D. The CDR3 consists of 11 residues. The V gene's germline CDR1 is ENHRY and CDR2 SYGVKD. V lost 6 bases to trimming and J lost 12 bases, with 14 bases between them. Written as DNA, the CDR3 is TGTGCCATCAGGGAGGACGGCCCGAACACCTTC. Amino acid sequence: CAIREDGPNTF.

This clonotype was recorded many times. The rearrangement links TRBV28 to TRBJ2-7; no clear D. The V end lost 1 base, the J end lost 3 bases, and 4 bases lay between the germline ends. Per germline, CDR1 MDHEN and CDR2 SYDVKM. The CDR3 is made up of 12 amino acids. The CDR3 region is CASSLSHYEQYF. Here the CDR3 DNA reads TGTGCCAGCAGTTTATCGCACTACGAGCAGTACTTC.

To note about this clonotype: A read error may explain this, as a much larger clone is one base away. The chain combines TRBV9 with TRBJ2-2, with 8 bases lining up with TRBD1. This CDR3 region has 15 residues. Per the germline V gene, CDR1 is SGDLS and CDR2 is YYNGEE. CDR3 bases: TGTGCCAGCAGCCCCCGGACAGGGAACACCGGGGGGCTGTTTTTT. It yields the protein CASSPRTGNTGGLFF.

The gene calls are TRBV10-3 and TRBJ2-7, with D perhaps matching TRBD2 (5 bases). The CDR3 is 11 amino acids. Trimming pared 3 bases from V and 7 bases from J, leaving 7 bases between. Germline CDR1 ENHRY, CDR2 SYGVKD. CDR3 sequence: CAISDIAEQYF. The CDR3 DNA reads TGTGCCATCAGTGATATAGCGGAGCAGTACTTC.